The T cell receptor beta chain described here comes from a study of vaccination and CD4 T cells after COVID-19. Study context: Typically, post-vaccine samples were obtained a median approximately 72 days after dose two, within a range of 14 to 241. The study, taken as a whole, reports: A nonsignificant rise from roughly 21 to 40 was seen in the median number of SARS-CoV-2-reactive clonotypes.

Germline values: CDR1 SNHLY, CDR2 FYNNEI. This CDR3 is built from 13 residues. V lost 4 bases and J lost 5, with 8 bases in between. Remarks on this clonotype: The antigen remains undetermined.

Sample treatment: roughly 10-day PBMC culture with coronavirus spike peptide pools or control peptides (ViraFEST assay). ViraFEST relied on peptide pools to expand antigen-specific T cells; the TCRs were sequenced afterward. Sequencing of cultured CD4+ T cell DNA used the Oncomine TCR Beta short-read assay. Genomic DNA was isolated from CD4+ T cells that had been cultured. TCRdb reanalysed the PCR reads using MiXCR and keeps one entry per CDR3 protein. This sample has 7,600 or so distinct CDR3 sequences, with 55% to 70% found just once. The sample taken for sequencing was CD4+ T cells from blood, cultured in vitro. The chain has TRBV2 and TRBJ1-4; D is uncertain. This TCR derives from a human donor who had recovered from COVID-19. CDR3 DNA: TGTGCCAGCAGTGTTCGGACCAATGAAAAACTGTTTTTT. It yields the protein CASSVRTNEKLFF.